This T cell receptor beta chain was found in a study of T cells in Graves' hyperthyroidism and ophthalmopathy. Study-wide results and caveats: Among clonotypes expanded in thyroid above 0.001, most were also found in blood.

Diagnosis relied on clinical symptoms, serum thyroxine and TRAb, thyroid ultrasound and orbital computed tomography. It was at first hyperthyroidism diagnosis, before any ophthalmopathy symptoms, that the blood sample was taken. About 10 ml fresh peripheral blood yielded the PBMCs. RNA transcripts were the template for amplifying TCR beta CDR3 regions. The HTBI primer set drove a first-round RT-PCR of the TCR CDR3. One entry per CDR3 protein results from TCRdb running MiXCR on the multiplex PCR reads. Here the sample spans around 380,000 distinct CDR3 sequences, approximately 13% being singletons. For this clonotype: The antigen remains undetermined.

This TCR came from a man between 25 and 39 years old with Graves' hyperthyroidism that later progressed to Graves' ophthalmopathy. The sample comprised blood.

The CDR3 region is CASSYHGGGPDTQYF. DNA for the CDR3: TGTGCCAGCAGTTATCACGGGGGGGGACCAGATACGCAGTATTTT. The V gene is TRBV6-5, the J gene TRBJ2-3; 8 bases match TRBD2. The length of the CDR3 is 15 residues. Germline CDR1 reads MNHEY; CDR2 reads SVGAGI. V trimming: 3 bases; J trimming: 4 bases; junction bases outside the gene matches: 6.